The present T cell receptor beta chain was sequenced within a study of cytomegalovirus exposure and HLA in healthy donors. Method: immunoSEQ multiplex PCR; TCRdb's copy keeps in-frame clones and lacks some. The sample comprises tens of thousands of clones, more than 85% of which are singletons, and about 3.6% rests with the top ten. General study points: There were three CMV-associated chains whose specificity for CMV antigens was confirmed in vitro. Subsequent analysis found a tendency for first-cohort TCR clusters to co-occur within the 90 to 150 validation repertoires.

Note on this clone: What it binds is unknown.

Germline V lookup: CDR1 ENHRY, CDR2 SYGVKD. V lost 8 bases to trimming and J lost 6 bases, with 19 bases between them. CDR3 length: 14 amino acids. The clonotype was recovered from a woman younger than 45 in good health and CMV-seronegative. The specimen was PBMCs. V and J are TRBV10-3 and TRBJ1-2, with D possibly matching TRBD1 (6 bases). The CDR3 protein is CAIPSGQGTNGYTF. The DNA of the CDR3 is TGTGCCATCCCCTCCGGGCAGGGGACGAATGGCTACACCTTC.